This paragraph reports one T cell receptor beta chain. What it binds is unknown. CDR1 SGHAT and CDR2 FQDESV come from the germline V gene (reference sequence). V gave up 1 base and J gave up 5 bases, with 8 bases separating them. This CDR3 region has 13 residues. The source of the sample is a study of T cells in localized non-small cell lung cancer. Study-level results: There was an association of higher blood T cell density with longer overall survival. The study found T cell clonality highest in uninvolved adjacent lung, above tumor. Adjacent lung was found to contain a median approximately 62 of the top 100 tumor clones.

Sequencing was performed with immunoSEQ multiplex PCR; in TCRdb, only in-frame clones are kept and a portion is missing. Among tens of thousands of clones listed, approximately 80% were seen once. Sequences were derived from peripheral blood, sampled before any cancer treatment. The TCR comes from a female donor aged 60 or older with stage I lung adenocarcinoma. The chain employs TRBV11-1 and TRBJ1-2; no clear D gene. CDR3 nucleotides: TGTGCCAGCAGCTTAGAGACGGATTATGGCTACACCTTC. This translates into CASSLETDYGYTF.